These T cell receptor beta chains were read from a single sample in a study of T cells after posttransplantation cyclophosphamide. Some clones are missing from TCRdb's copy, which holds only in-frame ones; the method was immunoSEQ multiplex PCR. This table has around 43,000 clones, 92% appearing once. The sequencing input was PBMCs. Every receptor here comes from a woman in her 50s in good health and a related stem cell transplant donor. CDR3s include the opening cysteine and the closing phenylalanine or tryptophan. The order of the fields is clone size, D gene, V gene, J gene, CDR3 length, CDR3 DNA, CDR3 protein. D genes are given only for firm matches. Clone size is shown for a subset of rows, as once, few, many or a class of expanded clone.

few,NA,TRBV6-6,TRBJ1-4,12,TGTGCCAGCAGTACGCGTAATGAAAAACTGTTTTTT,CASSTRNEKLFF
NA,NA,TRBV19,TRBJ1-3,16,TGTGCCAGTAGCCCCCGGGGCGCAGGGGCAGGAAACACCATATATTTT,CASSPRGAGAGNTIYF
NA,TRBD2,TRBV19,TRBJ2-1,16,TGTGCCAGTACCCCCAGCCAGCGGGGGACCTACAATGAGCAGTTCTTC,CASTPSQRGTYNEQFF
NA,TRBD1,TRBV7-6,TRBJ2-7,16,TGTGCCAGCAGCTTAGCTACCGGGACAGGGTATGGCGAGCAGTACTTC,CASSLATGTGYGEQYF
NA,NA,TRBV6-5,TRBJ1-1,15,TGTGCCAGCAGTTTGAACGACAGGCCGAACACTGAAGCTTTCTTT,CASSLNDRPNTEAFF
NA,TRBD1,TRBV19,TRBJ1-2,14,TGTGCCAGTAGTATTTGGGACAGCGCTACGGGCTACACCTTC,CASSIWDSATGYTF
NA,TRBD1,TRBV19,TRBJ1-1,14,TGTGCCAGTAGTTCCGGGACAGCGAACACTGAAGCTTTCTTT,CASSSGTANTEAFF
NA,NA,TRBV16,TRBJ1-5,15,TGTGCCAGCAGCCCCAGGGGAGATAGCAATCAGCCCCAGCATTTT,CASSPRGDSNQPQHF
NA,NA,TRBV5-6,TRBJ2-3,14,TGTGCCAGCAGCTTCGTCAAGCGCCCAGATACGCAGTATTTT,CASSFVKRPDTQYF
NA,TRBD1,TRBV27,TRBJ1-2,16,TGTGCCAGCAGTGACGGGACAGGGGAGGGGTTCTATGGCTACACCTTC,CASSDGTGEGFYGYTF
NA,NA,TRBV4-1,TRBJ2-7,16,TGCGCCAGCAGCCAATTTGCCTTGGAGGGATACTACGAGCAGTACTTC,CASSQFALEGYYEQYF
NA,NA,TRBV5-1,TRBJ1-1,14,TGCGCCAGCAGGAAGGAGGGGTTCAACACTGAAGCTTTCTTT,CASRKEGFNTEAFF
once,NA,TRBV19,TRBJ2-2,16,TGTGCCAGTAGTGCGGCTAGCGCCGCGAACACCGGGGAGCTGTTTTTT,CASSAASAANTGELFF
NA,TRBD2,TRBV4-2,TRBJ2-7,14,TGTGCCAGCAGCCAAGAACTAGCGGGAGCCGAGCAGTACTTC,CASSQELAGAEQYF
NA,TRBD2,TRBV7-9,TRBJ2-1,15,TGTGCCAGCAGAGAGCGGGAGGGGGCTTACAATGAGCAGTTCTTC,CASREREGAYNEQFF
NA,TRBD1,TRBV11-2,TRBJ1-1,19,TGTGCCAGCAGCTTAGAACCGGGACAGGGTTATTCGGTGAACACTGAAGCTTTCTTT,CASSLEPGQGYSVNTEAFF
NA,TRBD1,TRBV5-1,TRBJ1-1,14,TGCGCCAGCAGCTGGGGGGCAGGGGGCACTGAAGCTTTCTTT,CASSWGAGGTEAFF
few,NA,TRBV19,TRBJ2-1,13,TGTGCCAGTTTGGACTCACGGACCAATGAGCAGTTCTTC,CASLDSRTNEQFF
NA,TRBD1,TRBV5-1,TRBJ1-1,16,TGCGCCAGCAGCTTGGGCCCGGGACAGGGGGGGGTTAAAGCTTTCTTT,CASSLGPGQGGVKAFF
NA,NA,TRBV2,TRBJ1-5,13,TGTGCCAGCCGGGACACTCGCAATCAGCCCCAGCATTTT,CASRDTRNQPQHF
NA,NA,TRBV19,TRBJ1-1,16,TGTGCCAGTAGTACCCCCCGTATAACAGAGAACACTGAAGCTTTCTTT,CASSTPRITENTEAFF
NA,TRBD2,TRBV5-1,TRBJ2-7,15,TGCGCCAGCAGCTTGGGAGCGGGAGAGAACTACGAGCAGTACTTC,CASSLGAGENYEQYF
once,TRBD2,TRBV5-1,TRBJ2-1,19,TGCGCCAGCAGCTTGCGTCCCTTTATAGCGGGAGGTATATACAATGAGCAGTTCTTC,CASSLRPFIAGGIYNEQFF
NA,NA,TRBV27,TRBJ2-2,17,TGTGCCAGCAGTTTTTCCCAAAGACCGTCGAGGGCCGGGGAGCTGTTTTTT,CASSFSQRPSRAGELFF
NA,TRBD1,TRBV2,TRBJ1-1,14,TGTGCCAGCACCTCGGACAGGGAGAACACTGAAGCTTTCTTT,CASTSDRENTEAFF
NA,TRBD2,TRBV9,TRBJ2-2,16,TGTGCCAGCAGCTCCTCTAGCGGGAGGGCCGCCGGGGAGCTGTTTTTT,CASSSSSGRAAGELFF
once,TRBD1,TRBV7-2,TRBJ1-2,13,TGTGCCAGCAGCATACAGGGGGCAAATGGCTACACCTTC,CASSIQGANGYTF
NA,NA,TRBV5-6,TRBJ1-1,14,TGTGCCAGCAGCTCGAACAGGGTGACCACTGAAGCTTTCTTT,CASSSNRVTTEAFF
NA,TRBD1,TRBV7-9,TRBJ1-4,14,TGTGCCAGCCTTGGGACAGGGGCGGTCGAAAAACTGTTTTTT,CASLGTGAVEKLFF
NA,NA,TRBV5-4,TRBJ2-1,14,TGTGCCAGCAGTCAGGGGGGCCTGAAGGATGAGCAGTTCTTC,CASSQGGLKDEQFF
NA,NA,TRBV29-1,TRBJ1-5,13,TGCAGCGTTGGAGACACTACAGGACAGCCCCAGCATTTT,CSVGDTTGQPQHF
once,NA,TRBV13,TRBJ1-6,17,TGTGCCAGCAGCTTAGTATCGGTTGAGCCACGGAATTCACCCCTCCACTTT,CASSLVSVEPRNSPLHF
NA,NA,TRBV5-1,TRBJ2-7,17,TGCGCCAGCAGCTTGGGGGCAGCAACATTAATCTCCTACGAGCAGTACTTC,CASSLGAATLISYEQYF
NA,NA,TRBV6-5,TRBJ1-5,14,TGTGCCAGCAGTCAACTCACTAGCAATCAGCCCCAGCATTTT,CASSQLTSNQPQHF
NA,TRBD1,TRBV6-4,TRBJ1-4,15,TGTGCCAGCAGTGCGGGGGGACAGGAGAATGAAAAACTGTTTTTT,CASSAGGQENEKLFF
NA,NA,TRBV19,TRBJ2-7,13,TGTGCCAGTCGTGAGGACAGATCCTACGAGCAGTACTTC,CASREDRSYEQYF
once,NA,TRBV5-4,TRBJ1-6,14,TGTGCCAGCAGCCGGGGGGGGGAGTGGTCACCCCTCCACTTT,CASSRGGEWSPLHF
NA,NA,TRBV2,TRBJ2-1,14,TGTGCCACTAGGAGGGCAGGGACCCACAATGAGCAGTTCTTC,CATRRAGTHNEQFF
NA,NA,TRBV6-1,TRBJ2-3,13,TGTGCCAGCGAAGGCAGGGGCTCAGATACGCAGTATTTT,CASEGRGSDTQYF
NA,NA,TRBV10-3,TRBJ1-3,16,TGTGCCATCAGTGAGCCCGGACACCGCTCTGGAAACACCATATATTTT,CAISEPGHRSGNTIYF
NA,TRBD1,TRBV5-1,TRBJ1-2,16,TGCGCCAGCAGGATCGGACCAGGGGGCTCGGACTATGGCTACACCTTC,CASRIGPGGSDYGYTF
NA,TRBD1,TRBV5-8,TRBJ1-1,14,TGTGCCAGCAGCTCAGGGGGACGGGGCACTGAAGCTTTCTTT,CASSSGGRGTEAFF
NA,NA,TRBV4-2,TRBJ2-5,20,TGTGCCAGCAGCCAAGATCCGCGATCACCTACCCAGGCTCTACAAGAGACCCAGTACTTC,CASSQDPRSPTQALQETQYF
NA,NA,TRBV25-1,TRBJ2-6,15,TGTGCCAGCCAACAGGGAGCGGCTGGGGCCAACGTCCTGACTTTC,CASQQGAAGANVLTF
NA,NA,TRBV4-1,TRBJ1-3,15,TGCGCCAGCAGCCAACCCACAGTTTCTGGAAACACCATATATTTT,CASSQPTVSGNTIYF
NA,NA,TRBV19,TRBJ1-6,16,TGTGCCAGTAGGCGGGACTTAAGCTCCTATAATTCACCCCTCCACTTT,CASRRDLSSYNSPLHF
NA,NA,TRBV5-1,TRBJ2-3,14,TGCGCCAGCAGCTTGCCGGTGATCACAGATACGCAGTATTTT,CASSLPVITDTQYF
NA,TRBD2,TRBV5-6,TRBJ2-2,15,TGTGCCAGCAGCTTCGAGCGGGGGAACACCGGGGAGCTGTTTTTT,CASSFERGNTGELFF
NA,TRBD1,TRBV5-1,TRBJ2-5,17,TGCGCCAGCAGCCCTAGCCCCGGCCGGGACAGGAAAGAGACCCAGTACTTC,CASSPSPGRDRKETQYF
NA,TRBD1,TRBV6-1,TRBJ2-3,14,TGTGCCAGCAGCCTCGACAGGGGAACAGATACGCAGTATTTT,CASSLDRGTDTQYF